This T cell receptor (beta chain) came from a study of control samples from healthy donors and cancer patients. Some clones are missing from TCRdb's copy, which holds only in-frame ones; the method was immunoSEQ multiplex PCR. The data contain 70,000 to 85,000 clones, 84% of them seen just once; the ten biggest clones take up more than 9%. Input material: PBMCs. This TCR came from a man in his 60s with head and neck cancer.

The CDR3 DNA reads TGTGCCAGCAGTTTATCGACAGCCGGGTGGAATCAGCCCCAGCATTTT. The encoded protein is CASSLSTAGWNQPQHF. V gene TRBV28 combines with J gene TRBJ1-5; perhaps TRBD1 as D (5 bases). V was pared by 1 base and J by 4 bases, with 14 bases between. The CDR3 runs 16 residues. CDR1 and CDR2 from the germline V gene are MDHEN and SYDVKM.